This T cell receptor (beta chain) is from a study of T cells expressing NK-cell markers. Study summary: Source material for TCR beta repertoires consisted of sorted CD3+CD56+NKG2C+, CD3+CD56+NKG2C- and CD3+CD56-NKG2C+ T cells.

5'RACE template switching with UMIs produced the TCR beta cDNA. Following a re-call of the 5' RACE reads, TCRdb has one entry per CDR3 protein and lacks DNA. Its clone listing holds approximately 460,000 distinct CDR3 sequences. Regarding the study as a whole: CD8+ T cells in roughly six donors included dominant NKG2C+ clonotypes at about 1.0-7.5%. Several donors' CD3+CD56-NKG2C+ cells were dominated by the same clonotypes.

A note on this clonotype: Its specificity is not known.

Germline V gene sequence: CDR1 SGHVS, CDR2 FQNEAQ. CDR3 length: 11 residues. Sample: blood T cells: a sorted CD56 or NKG2C T cell subset, CD4+ or CD8+ T cells, or bulk PBMC T cells (not recorded which). This sequence joins TRBV7-8 and TRBJ2-5. The clonotype originates from a woman between 18 and 70 years old in good health. CDR3 region: CASSLGLPQYF.